One sample yielded the 24 T cell receptor beta chains listed below, sequenced in a study of T cell changes during pregnancy in multiple sclerosis. Sequencing was performed with immunoSEQ multiplex PCR; in TCRdb, only in-frame clones are kept and a portion is missing. The profile shows under 20,000 clones, 85% to 90% of them singletons. The sample in question was CD8+ T cells from peripheral blood mononuclear cells, obtained after pregnancy. These receptors came from a female donor with multiple sclerosis, enrolled in a pregnancy study.

This clone has just a few counts. This chain uses TRBV10-3 with TRBJ2-7; 10 bases fit TRBD1. The CDR3 has 14 amino acids. CDR1 is ENHRY and CDR2 is SYGVKD in the germline V gene. J lost 2 bases, V lost 8 bases, and 6 bases had no gene match. CDR3 in amino acids: CAIAGTGETYEQYF. The CDR3 nucleotides read TGTGCCATCGCCGGGACAGGGGAGACCTACGAGCAGTACTTC.

This rearrangement joins TRBV19 to TRBJ2-3; 9 nucleotides line up with TRBD2. The CDR3 is made up of 13 amino acids. Per germline, CDR1 LNHDA and CDR2 SQIVND (reference sequence). V gave up 8 bases and J gave up 2 bases; unmatched junction bases: 2. The CDR3 here is CASLAGNTDTQYF. In DNA form, the CDR3 reads TGTGCCAGTCTAGCGGGGAACACAGATACGCAGTATTTT.

This chain links TRBV5-6 with TRBJ2-1; a possible D gene is TRBD2 (6 bases). Trimming left V 0 bases short and J 6 bases short, with 16 bases between. The CDR3 consists of 16 residues. Germline V gene sequence: CDR1 SGHDT, CDR2 YYEEEE. CDR3 sequence (DNA): TGTGCCAGCAGCTTGGTAGCGGAGGGGCTTTTCAATGAGCAGTTCTTC. Its protein product is CASSLVAEGLFNEQFF.

The gene calls are TRBV9 and TRBJ2-7; 7 nucleotides agree with TRBD2. This CDR3 has 14 amino acids. Germline V gene sequence: CDR1 SGDLS, CDR2 YYNGEE. Losses at the gene ends were 4 bases for V and 2 bases for J; bases not matched to a gene: 6. The CDR3 loop is CASSFSGTTYEQYF. In nucleotides, the CDR3 is TGTGCCAGCAGCTTCAGCGGGACGACCTACGAGCAGTACTTC.

This clone was detected once. J is TRBJ2-7 and V is TRBV19; TRBD1 matches at 8 bases. The germline V gene encodes CDR1 LNHDA and CDR2 SQIVND (reference sequence). V dropped 2 bases and J dropped 5; count of bases not matched to a gene: 14. The CDR3 contains 17 residues. The CDR3 bases are TGTGCCAGTAGTATACGCTGGTCGGCAGGGGGCAAAGACGAGCAGTACTTC. This translates into CASSIRWSAGGKDEQYF.

J is TRBJ2-3 and V is TRBV4-1, with TRBD1 as a possible D gene (5 bases). V was cut by 2 bases and J by 3 bases, with 12 bases left in between. The germline V gene encodes CDR1 MGHRA and CDR2 YSYEKL. The CDR3 runs 15 residues. DNA of the CDR3: TGCGCCAGCAGCCAACAGGGAATGGGGACAGATACGCAGTATTTT. It yields the protein CASSQQGMGTDTQYF.

J is TRBJ2-1 and V is TRBV6-4; the match to TRBD2 covers 13 bases. The trim removed 2 bases at V and 5 bases at J, leaving 0 bases unmatched. Germline V gene data show CDR1 as MRHNA and CDR2 as SNTAGT. The CDR3 covers 15 residues. The chain's CDR3 is CASSDGTSGDNEQFF. As DNA, the CDR3 is TGTGCCAGCAGTGACGGGACTAGCGGGGACAATGAGCAGTTCTTC.

This chain uses TRBV28 with TRBJ2-7, with 10 bases that match TRBD1. Germline-derived CDR1 and CDR2 are MDHEN and SYDVKM. The CDR3 contains 14 residues. Trimming removed 5 bases from V and 3 bases from J; junction bases left unmatched: 4. The CDR3 protein is CASSTRTGGYEQYF. The CDR3 region has the DNA TGTGCCAGCAGTACCAGGACAGGGGGCTACGAGCAGTACTTC.

The gene calls are TRBV10-3 and TRBJ2-1; a weak D match, TRBD2 (7 bases). Germline CDR1 is ENHRY and CDR2 is SYGVKD. Trimming left V 0 bases short and J 2 bases short, with 11 bases between. The CDR3 covers 16 residues. CDR3 sequence: CAISESAGATYNEQFF. The CDR3 DNA is TGTGCCATCAGTGAGTCGGCGGGGGCAACCTACAATGAGCAGTTCTTC.

The chain joins TRBV6-5 to TRBJ1-2; 8 bases agree with TRBD1. This CDR3 contains 15 residues. Germline V CDR1 and CDR2: MNHEY, SVGAGI. V lost 1 base, J lost 4 bases, and 5 bases stayed unmatched. The CDR3 DNA reads as TGTGCCAGCAGTTACTATAACAGGGGGGGCTATGGCTACACCTTC. This translates into CASSYYNRGGYGYTF.

The chain has TRBV9 and TRBJ2-2; 12 nucleotides match TRBD2. V was clipped by 1 base and J by 1 base; unmatched bases: 5. From germline, CDR1 is SGDLS and CDR2 YYNGEE. The CDR3 consists of 18 residues. The DNA of the CDR3 is TGTGCCAGCAGCGTATCCCGACTAGCGGGGGTGAACACCGGGGAGCTGTTTTTT. Protein product: CASSVSRLAGVNTGELFF.

V and J are TRBV5-8 and TRBJ2-7; no clear D. Germline assignment: CDR1 SGHTS and CDR2 YDEGEE. The CDR3 runs to 12 residues. The V end lost 3 bases, the J end lost 0 bases, and 4 bases lay between the germline ends. The CDR3 coding sequence is TGTGCCAGCAGCTCCAACTCCTACGAGCAGTACTTC. This translates into CASSSNSYEQYF. Complete variable domain (other parts from reference TRBV5-8 and TRBJ2-7): EAGVTQSPTHLIKTRGQQATLRCSPISGHTSVYWYQQALGLGLQFLLWYDEGEERNRGNFPPRFSGRQFPNYSSELNVNALELEDSALYLCASSSNSYEQYFGPGTRLTVT.

The chain is built from TRBV13 and TRBJ1-3; 11 bases line up with TRBD1. Germline values: CDR1 PRHDT, CDR2 FYEKMQ (reference sequence). J lost 3 bases, V lost 7 bases, and 8 bases had no gene match. CDR3 size: 16 residues. The CDR3 region is CASTRTGGEGGNTIYF. CDR3 DNA sequence: TGTGCCAGCACCAGGACAGGGGGCGAGGGTGGAAACACCATATATTTT.

This clone was counted once. The chain employs TRBV19 and TRBJ2-7; perhaps TRBD2 as D (7 bases). From germline, CDR1 is LNHDA and CDR2 SQIVND (reference sequence). V dropped 5 bases and J dropped 2 bases, with 13 bases sitting between them. The CDR3 contains 14 residues. The CDR3 nucleotides are TGTGCCAGTAGTCTCGGCGGGGGCCCCTACGAGCAGTACTTC. Encoded protein: CASSLGGGPYEQYF.

The chain employs TRBV16 and TRBJ1-1; a possible D gene is TRBD1 (5 bases). V lost 4 bases, J lost 8 bases, and 20 bases lay in between. The CDR3 sequence is 15 residues long. The germline CDR1 and CDR2 sequences are KGHSY and FQNENV. This chain's CDR3 is CASSPGLLQEEEAFF. The DNA of the CDR3 is TGTGCCAGCAGCCCCGGACTACTACAGGAGGAGGAAGCTTTCTTT.

This clone has just one count. CDR3 DNA sequence: TGTGCCAGCAGCTTTTTACTGATGGGACAGGGGGTTGAAAAACTGTTTTTT. It codes for CASSFLLMGQGVEKLFF. The chain links TRBV7-9 to TRBJ1-4, with TRBD1 matching 11 bases. The CDR3 runs 17 residues. CDR1 and CDR2 from the germline V gene are SEHNR and FQNEAQ (reference sequence). Germline trimming cut 3 bases from V and 7 bases from J; bases unmatched to any gene: 10. The entire variable domain, with the rest obtained from reference TRBV7-9 and TRBJ1-4, is as follows: DTGVSQNPRHKITKRGQNVTFRCDPISEHNRLYWYRQTLGQGPEFLTYFQNEAQLEKSRLLSDRFSAERPKGSFSTLEIQRTEQGDSAMYLCASSFLLMGQGVEKLFFGSGTQLSVL.

This chain uses TRBV5-6 with TRBJ1-2; perhaps TRBD1 as D (6 bases). CDR3 length: 14 amino acids. Trimming cost V 1 base and J 6 bases, with 13 bases left between them. Looked up from germline, CDR1 is SGHDT and CDR2 is YYEEEE. This CDR3 is CASSLRGARHGYTF. The CDR3, as DNA: TGTGCCAGCAGCTTGCGGGGGGCGCGGCATGGCTACACCTTC. Filled out from reference TRBV5-6 and TRBJ1-2, the complete variable domain reads DAGVTQSPTHLIKTRGQQVTLRCSPKSGHDTVSWYQQALGQGPQFIFQYYEEEERQRGNFPDRFSGHQFPNYSSELNVNALLLGDSALYLCASSLRGARHGYTFGSGTRLTVV.

The genes are TRBV28 and TRBJ2-3, with D tentatively TRBD2 (5 bases). The CDR3 sequence is 14 residues long. The germline gives CDR1 MDHEN, CDR2 SYDVKM. Trimming pared 6 bases from V and 0 bases from J, leaving 10 bases between. The CDR3 bases are TGTGCCAGCAGGGCAGGACTTAGCACAGATACGCAGTATTTT. It encodes CASRAGLSTDTQYF. The whole variable domain, filled in from reference TRBV28 and TRBJ2-3, reads DVKVTQSSRYLVKRTGEKVFLECVQDMDHENMFWYRQDPGLGLRLIYFSYDVKMKEKGDIPEGYSVSREKKERFSLILESASTNQTSMYLCASRAGLSTDTQYFGPGTRLTVL.

The chain couples TRBV27 to TRBJ2-4; maybe TRBD2 (6 bases). V dropped 8 bases and J dropped 4 bases, with 21 bases sitting between them. This CDR3 has 16 amino acids. Germline-derived CDR1 and CDR2 are MNHEY and SMNVEV (reference sequence). CDR3 in amino acids: CASHPYPGTLKNIQYF. The CDR3 coding sequence is TGTGCCAGCCACCCCTACCCCGGGACTTTGAAAAACATTCAGTACTTC.

The chain is built from TRBV30 and TRBJ1-2; 9 bases line up with TRBD1. The CDR3 sequence is 14 residues long. J was trimmed by 4 bases and V by 5 bases; bases with no gene match: 8. Germline loops: CDR1 GTSNPN, CDR2 SVGIG (reference sequence). The CDR3 protein is CAWGVPQGAYGYTF. DNA of the CDR3: TGTGCCTGGGGGGTTCCACAGGGGGCCTATGGCTACACCTTC.

This chain connects TRBV5-4 to TRBJ1-2; 7 positions match TRBD1. The CDR3 is made up of 14 amino acids. The germline CDR1 and CDR2 sequences are SGHNT and YYREEE (reference sequence). Unmatched junction bases numbered 11, after V lost 4 bases and J lost 8 bases. The CDR3 protein is CASSKGTAGWGYTF. The CDR3 DNA is TGTGCCAGCAGCAAGGGGACAGCCGGATGGGGCTACACCTTC.

The chain uses TRBV28 and TRBJ2-1; maybe TRBD2 (6 bases). The germline V gene has CDR1 MDHEN and CDR2 SYDVKM. The CDR3 extends over 15 amino acids. The V end was cut by 1 base, the J end by 0 bases, with 7 bases between. CDR3 DNA: TGTGCCAGCAGTTTATACGGGAGCTCCTACAATGAGCAGTTCTTC. This encodes CASSLYGSSYNEQFF.

The gene calls are TRBV7-9 and TRBJ2-5, with 9 bases that match TRBD1. The V and J ends lost 5 bases and 4 bases, in that order; junction bases with no gene match: 5. Germline-derived CDR1 and CDR2 are SEHNR and FQNEAQ (reference sequence). This CDR3 is 14 amino acids long. Here the CDR3 reads CASSPSDRGETQYF. In DNA, the CDR3 is TGTGCCAGCAGCCCTTCGGACAGGGGAGAGACCCAGTACTTC.

This rearrangement joins TRBV29-1 to TRBJ2-7; perhaps TRBD1 as D (7 bases). Germline CDR1 reads SQVTM; CDR2 reads ANQGSEA. The V and J ends lost 4 bases and 7 bases respectively, with 20 bases between them. This CDR3 spans 14 amino acids. The CDR3 here is CSVGGTDRPQEQYF. CDR3 DNA sequence: TGCAGCGTTGGCGGGACAGACAGGCCTCAGGAGCAGTACTTC.